This T cell receptor beta chain came from a study of chemoradiotherapy in HPV16-positive cancers. Libraries were prepared by immunoSEQ multiplex PCR; TCRdb keeps only in-frame clonotypes and omits some of them. The sample has roughly 34,000 clones; about 85% are singletons. Over chemoradiotherapy, repertoires were sampled more than once. The clonotype was recovered from a human donor with HPV-associated anogenital cancer. Sequences were derived from blood, sampled from a patient who underwent chemoradiotherapy.

Here the CDR3 DNA reads TGTGCCAGCTCACGCCCGGGACAGGGGATATACGAGCAGTACTTC. Translating it yields CASSRPGQGIYEQYF. The V call is TRBV18, the J call TRBJ2-5; TRBD1 matches at 10 bases. The J call is in doubt because the DNA end fits TRBJ2-7 better. Germline-derived CDR1 and CDR2 are KGHSH and LQKENI. There are 15 residues in the CDR3.